This entry lists 29 T cell receptor gamma chains sequenced from one sample in a study of Vδ1+ human thymocytes. Study-level points and caveats: In the thymus, TRG and TRD repertoires looked highly polyclonal with Gaussian CDR3 lengths.

Extracted RNA was reverse transcribed into cDNA. Pooled V-gene forward primers with one constant-region reverse primer generated the CDR3 amplicons by multiplex PCR. TCRdb re-processed the multiplex PCR reads using CATT. The sample has approximately 9,400 gamma-chain clones, 56% seen once. No antigen has been identified for these receptors. The specimen was Vdelta1+ gamma-delta thymocytes from the thymus. The subset was: FACS-sorted CD3+ TCRalphabeta- TCRVdelta1+ TCRVdelta2- thymocytes. The receptor source for this set is a girl under three years old who had congenital heart surgery.

This clone was recorded a few times. V gene TRGV8 combines with J gene TRGJP1. Germline CDR1 reads VENAVY; CDR2 reads YDSYNSRV. The CDR3 covers 15 residues. The J segment lost 3 bases and the V segment lost 3 bases, leaving 7 bases of the junction unmatched. CDR3 nucleotide sequence: TGTGCCACCTGGGATTGGCGGGCCACTGGTTGGTTCAAGATATTT. Translation gives CATWDWRATGWFKIF.

The chain carries TRGV3 and TRGJ1 or TRGJ2. The J gene, absent from TCRdb, was called here by matching the DNA to germline. The ends lost 0 bases at V and 12 bases at J; junction bases unmatched: 14. The CDR3 is made up of 14 amino acids. Germline CDR1 reads VTNTFY; CDR2 reads YDVSTARD (reference sequence). CDR3 in amino acids: CATWDRRYPMAKLF. The CDR3 DNA sequence: TGTGCCACCTGGGACAGGCGGTATCCCATGGCGAAACTCTTT.

This chain joins TRGV2 and TRGJ1 or TRGJ2. The J gene comes from matching the DNA to germline here; TCRdb lacks it. With V trimmed by 2 bases and J by 5 bases, 6 bases remained unmatched. This CDR3 contains 13 residues. Germline assignment: CDR1 EGSNGY and CDR2 YDSYNSKV. DNA for the CDR3: TGTGCCACCTGGGACGCGGGTAATTATAAGAAACTCTTT. This translates into CATWDAGNYKKLF.

The gene calls are TRGV9 and TRGJ1 or TRGJ2. CDR3 length: 12 residues. The germline CDR1 and CDR2 sequences are GITISATS and ISYDGTV (reference sequence). Trimming took 5 bases from V and 7 from J; bases not matched to a gene: 8. CDR3 in DNA: TGTGCCTTGTGGGGGTTAAGGTATAAGAAACTCTTT. Translated: CALWGLRYKKLF.

This clone came up a few times. This chain connects TRGV2 to TRGJ1 or TRGJ2. This CDR3 is 13 amino acids long. With V trimmed by 2 bases and J by 7 bases, 8 bases remained unmatched. CDR1 and CDR2 from the germline V gene are EGSNGY and YDSYNSKV. This CDR3 is CATWDATLYKKLF. CDR3 DNA: TGTGCCACCTGGGACGCGACCTTATATAAGAAACTCTTT.

In this sample, this clone turned up a few times. V usage is TRGV9 and J usage is TRGJ1 or TRGJ2. Assignment of the J gene here rests on matching the DNA to germline, because TCRdb gives none. CDR3 length equals 14 residues. Germline-derived CDR1 and CDR2 are GITISATS and ISYDGTV (reference sequence). The J segment lost 8 bases and the V segment lost 1 base, leaving 11 bases of the junction unmatched. CDR3 amino acids: CALWEVPDPDKKLF. The CDR3 DNA reads as TGTGCCTTGTGGGAGGTCCCTGACCCGGATAAGAAACTCTTT.

V is TRGV9 and J is TRGJ1 or TRGJ2. The J gene was not available in TCRdb and was assigned here by matching the DNA to germline segments. The trim removed 3 bases at V and 6 bases at J, leaving 11 bases unmatched. Germline CDR1 reads GITISATS; CDR2 reads ISYDGTV (reference sequence). The CDR3 loop spans 14 amino acids. CDR3 sequence reads: CALWEIGGGYKKLF. The CDR3, as DNA: TGTGCCTTGTGGGAGATTGGAGGAGGTTATAAGAAACTCTTT.

V is TRGV2 and J is TRGJ1 or TRGJ2. In the absence of a J gene in TCRdb, the DNA was matched to germline to assign it here. After removal of 0 bases from V and 5 bases from J, the junction contained 13 bases not matched to a gene. The CDR3 covers 16 residues. CDR1 is EGSNGY and CDR2 is YDSYNSKV in the germline V gene. The CDR3 here is CATWDGLQVKDYKKLF. The CDR3 coding sequence is TGTGCCACCTGGGACGGGCTCCAAGTTAAGGATTATAAGAAACTCTTT.

In regard to this clone: This specimen includes other DNA sequences encoding the same CDR3. The chain is built from TRGV3 and TRGJ1 or TRGJ2. Germline values: CDR1 VTNTFY, CDR2 YDVSTARD (reference sequence). Unmatched junction bases numbered 6, after V lost 0 bases and J lost 7 bases. The CDR3 runs 13 residues. This CDR3 reads CATWDRPGYKKLF. CDR3 bases: TGTGCCACCTGGGACAGGCCGGGGTATAAGAAACTCTTT.

The chain links TRGV3 to TRGJP2. TCRdb is silent on the J gene; assignment here came from matching the DNA to germline. J gave up 6 bases and V 3 bases, and 4 bases lay outside the gene matches. The V gene's germline CDR1 is VTNTFY and CDR2 YDVSTARD (reference sequence). CDR3 length equals 13 residues. The CDR3 here is CATWDVGDWIKTF. The DNA for the CDR3 is TGTGCCACCTGGGACGTCGGTGATTGGATCAAGACGTTT.

This clone was seen more than once but under ten times. This rearrangement joins TRGV4 to TRGJ1 or TRGJ2. TCRdb is silent on the J gene; assignment here came from matching the DNA to germline. Looked up from germline, CDR1 is EGSTGY and CDR2 is YDSYTSSV. The V segment lost 0 bases and the J segment 12 bases; nucleotides outside the gene matches: 5. The CDR3 sequence is 11 residues long. Here the CDR3 DNA reads TGTGCCACCTGGGATGGGCGGTGGAAACTCTTT. Its protein is CATWDGRWKLF.

This chain uses TRGV3 with TRGJP2. TCRdb carries no J gene annotation; the J gene was assigned here by matching the DNA with germline. Germline V gives CDR1 VTNTFY, CDR2 YDVSTARD (reference sequence). This CDR3 is built from 17 residues. Trimming took 0 bases from V and 3 from J; bases not matched to a gene: 10. As DNA, the CDR3 is TGTGCCACCTGGGACAGGCGGTGGGGGGGTAGTGATTGGATCAAGACGTTT. Its protein product is CATWDRRWGGSDWIKTF.

The J gene is TRGJP1, the V gene TRGV3. The J gene was not available in TCRdb and was assigned here by matching the DNA to germline segments. Germline-derived CDR1 and CDR2 are VTNTFY and YDVSTARD (reference sequence). The CDR3 runs to 15 residues. Losses at the gene ends were 0 bases for V and 3 bases for J; bases not matched to a gene: 4. CDR3 coding DNA: TGTGCCACCTGGGACAGGCCATCCACTGGTTGGTTCAAGATATTT. Its translation is CATWDRPSTGWFKIF.

The table lists this clone with a count of one. The chain employs TRGV3 and TRGJ1 or TRGJ2. The J gene was missing in TCRdb and was found by matching the end of the DNA to germline. This CDR3 has 15 amino acids. Germline CDR1 and CDR2: VTNTFY and YDVSTARD (reference sequence). Trimming took 0 bases from V and 3 from J; bases not matched to a gene: 8. CDR3 nucleotide sequence: TGTGCCACCTGGGACAGGCTGCAGGGTTATTATAAGAAACTCTTT. As protein: CATWDRLQGYYKKLF.

The chain couples TRGV5 to TRGJ1 or TRGJ2. The J gene, missing from TCRdb, was assigned here through DNA to germline matching. The J segment lost 11 bases and the V segment lost 0 bases, leaving 7 bases of the junction unmatched. Germline assignment: CDR1 VINAFY and CDR2 YDVSNSKD. The CDR3 has 12 amino acids. The CDR3 DNA reads as TGTGCCACCTGGGACAGGCCGTTCGAGAAACTCTTT. Protein product: CATWDRPFEKLF.

The chain links TRGV4 to TRGJ1 or TRGJ2. Here the J gene came from matching the DNA to germline, since TCRdb omits it. The CDR3 is made up of 14 amino acids. From germline, CDR1 is EGSTGY and CDR2 YDSYTSSV. The trim removed 1 base at V and 0 bases at J, leaving 3 bases unmatched. CDR3: CATWDGWNYYKKLF. The CDR3 coding sequence is TGTGCCACCTGGGATGGATGGAATTATTATAAGAAACTCTTT.

The V and J genes are TRGV3 and TRGJ1 or TRGJ2. The J gene, missing from TCRdb, was assigned here through DNA to germline matching. The CDR3 sequence is 16 residues long. Per germline, CDR1 VTNTFY and CDR2 YDVSTARD (reference sequence). J lost 4 bases, V lost 0 bases, and 12 bases had no gene match. CDR3 in DNA: TGTGCCACCTGGGACAGGTCTTGGGCCCCCTATTATAAGAAACTCTTT. Translating gives CATWDRSWAPYYKKLF.

The chain recombines TRGV3 with TRGJ1 or TRGJ2. The J gene, absent from TCRdb, was called here by matching the DNA to germline. Trimming removed 11 bases from V and 4 bases from J; junction bases left unmatched: 5. Germline-derived CDR1 and CDR2 are VTNTFY and YDVSTARD (reference sequence). The CDR3 contains 10 residues. DNA of the CDR3: TGTGCCATCCTGTATTATAAGAAACTCTTT. It encodes CAILYYKKLF.

The chain links TRGV5 to TRGJ1 or TRGJ2. No J segment appears in TCRdb, so it was assigned here by matching the sequence to germline. Germline loops: CDR1 VINAFY, CDR2 YDVSNSKD. The CDR3 has 10 amino acids. V was pared by 6 bases and J by 7 bases, with 3 bases of the junction left unmatched. The CDR3 region is CATWKYKKLF. CDR3 coding DNA: TGTGCCACCTGGAAATATAAGAAACTCTTT.

In the case of this clone: The junction departs from the called germline gene at one end, perhaps through a read error. At the DNA level, this CDR3 is encoded by other sequences in the same sample as well. The V gene is TRGV9, the J gene TRGJ1 or TRGJ2. The J gene was not available in TCRdb and was assigned here by matching the DNA to germline segments. Germline CDR1 reads GITISATS; CDR2 reads ISYDGTV (reference sequence). This CDR3 has 9 residues. Here the CDR3 reads CASAVKKLF. The CDR3 nucleotides read TGCGCCTCGGCGGTTAAGAAACTCTTT.

This rearrangement joins TRGV3 to TRGJ1 or TRGJ2. The CDR3 covers 13 residues. The V segment lost 0 bases and the J segment 6 bases; nucleotides outside the gene matches: 5. CDR1 is VTNTFY and CDR2 is YDVSTARD in the germline V gene (reference sequence). The CDR3 sequence is CATWDRHLYKKLF. The CDR3, as DNA: TGTGCCACCTGGGACAGGCATCTTTATAAGAAACTCTTT.

The chain couples TRGV3 to TRGJP2. In the absence of a J gene in TCRdb, the DNA was matched to germline to assign it here. With 1 base clipped from V and 2 bases from J, the junction kept 1 base outside the gene matches. CDR1 and CDR2 (germline): VTNTFY, YDVSTARD (reference sequence). This CDR3 spans 14 amino acids. The DNA of the CDR3 is TGTGCCACCTGGGACAGCAGTAGTGATTGGATCAAGACGTTT. Protein: CATWDSSSDWIKTF.

The chain is built from TRGV9 and TRGJ1 or TRGJ2. TCRdb leaves out the J gene; it was filled in here by matching the DNA to germline. The length of the CDR3 is 17 residues. J was trimmed by 2 bases and V by 0 bases; bases with no gene match: 13. Germline values: CDR1 GITISATS, CDR2 ISYDGTV (reference sequence). The CDR3 DNA is TGTGCCTTGTGGGAGGTGCTGGGGCGTTGGGATTATTATAAGAAACTCTTT. Translating gives CALWEVLGRWDYYKKLF.

This clone was found a few times. This chain joins TRGV8 and TRGJ1 or TRGJ2. This CDR3 has 13 amino acids. Germline V CDR1 and CDR2: VENAVY, YDSYNSRV. V gave up 1 base and J gave up 5 bases; unmatched junction bases: 5. CDR3 sequence (DNA): TGTGCCACCTGGGATAGAGCGGATTATAAGAAACTCTTT. It is translated as CATWDRADYKKLF.

The table lists this clone with a few counts. V gene TRGV2 combines with J gene TRGJ1 or TRGJ2. Germline V gene lookup returns CDR1 EGSNGY and CDR2 YDSYNSKV. The trim removed 3 bases at V and 5 bases at J, leaving 10 bases unmatched. The CDR3 covers 14 residues. The CDR3 DNA sequence: TGTGCCACCTGGGACAGGCGTATTGATTATAAGAAACTCTTT. Amino acids: CATWDRRIDYKKLF.

The V gene is TRGV4, the J gene TRGJ1 or TRGJ2. The J gene, missing from TCRdb, was assigned here through DNA to germline matching. J was trimmed by 2 bases and V by 5 bases; bases with no gene match: 3. This CDR3 region has 12 residues. Germline loops: CDR1 EGSTGY, CDR2 YDSYTSSV. The CDR3 DNA sequence: TGTGCCACCTGGGGGGATTATTATAAGAAACTCTTT. This sequence encodes CATWGDYYKKLF.

The genes are TRGV4 and TRGJ1 or TRGJ2. TCRdb is silent on the J gene; assignment here came from matching the DNA to germline. The length of the CDR3 is 13 residues. V lost 0 bases, J lost 10 bases, and 9 bases stayed unmatched. Germline V gene data show CDR1 as EGSTGY and CDR2 as YDSYTSSV. CDR3 sequence reads: CATWDGHLMKKLF. In nucleotides, the CDR3 is TGTGCCACCTGGGATGGGCACTTGATGAAGAAACTCTTT.

J is TRGJ1 or TRGJ2 and V is TRGV4. TCRdb lists no J gene, so it was determined here by aligning the DNA to germline. The germline gives CDR1 EGSTGY, CDR2 YDSYTSSV. The CDR3 has 12 residues. The V and J ends lost 5 bases and 4 bases, in that order; junction bases with no gene match: 5. The CDR3 DNA follows: TGTGCCACCTGGGGTCCCTATTATAAGAAACTCTTT. Translating gives CATWGPYYKKLF.

This sequence joins TRGV9 and TRGJP. The J gene, left out of TCRdb, was set here by checking the DNA against germline. Germline lookup yields CDR1 GITISATS and CDR2 ISYDGTV (reference sequence). The CDR3 is 17 residues long. With V trimmed by 0 bases and J by 8 bases, 7 bases remained unmatched. The CDR3 DNA is TGTGCCTTGTGGGAGGTGCGGCGCAAGTTGGGCAAAAAAATCAAGGTATTT. Its translation is CALWEVRRKLGKKIKVF.